This T cell receptor beta chain was obtained from a study of T cells in Graves' hyperthyroidism and ophthalmopathy. Turning to the study itself: Peripheral blood was obtained at initial diagnosis, preceding any treatment. Regarding the study as a whole: A 13 V-J signature model discriminated ophthalmopathy versus stable hyperthyroidism.

Germline CDR1 reads SNHLY; CDR2 reads FYNNEI. The CDR3 has 16 residues. V lost 3 bases, J lost 0 bases, and 14 bases lay in between. Amplified TCR beta CDR3 regions derived from RNA transcripts. Primed by the HTBI set, a first-round RT-PCR was run on the TCR CDR3. Each CDR3 protein gets one entry after TCRdb re-called the multiplex PCR reads with MiXCR. Here the sample spans a few hundred thousand distinct CDR3 sequences, less than 20% being singletons. This clonotype was seen ten or more times. The antigen is unknown. What was sequenced was blood. The chain employs TRBV2 and TRBJ2-5; possible D gene TRBD1, 7 bases. The clonotype originates from a woman aged 25 to 45 with Graves' hyperthyroidism. In DNA form, the CDR3 reads TGTGCCAGCAGTGAGGGGGGACAGACGTACCAAGAGACCCAGTACTTC. This codes for CASSEGGQTYQETQYF. Full variable domain (remainder filled in from reference TRBV2 and TRBJ2-5): EPEVTQTPSHQVTQMGQEVILRCVPISNHLYFYWYRQILGQKVEFLVSFYNNEISEKSEIFDDQFSVERPDGSNFTLKIRSTKLEDSAMYFCASSEGGQTYQETQYFGPGTRLLVL.